This T cell receptor (beta chain) originates from a study of technical replicates of blood from a few donors. The V and J ends lost 3 bases and 5 bases respectively, with 20 bases between them. This CDR3 is 16 amino acids long. The V gene's germline CDR1 is SGHDN and CDR2 FVKESK. Using immunoSEQ multiplex PCR, the repertoire was profiled, and TCRdb retains in-frame clones only, with some absent. The profile shows roughly 68,000 clones, approximately 91% of them singletons. The receptor's source is a human donor in good health. Some clones in this sample may be carry-over from other donors' samples. The chain joins TRBV14 to TRBJ2-7, with TRBD2 as a possible D gene (6 bases). The sequenced material came from PBMCs. CDR3 in DNA: TGTGCCAGCAGCCAGAAGGACGCGGGGTTCCTCGACGAGCAGTACTTC. It encodes CASSQKDAGFLDEQYF.